This TCR beta chain derives from a study of OX40 agonist ivuxolimab in advanced cancers. Across the whole study: People who had prior anti-PD-1, anti-PD-L1 or anti-CTLA-4 therapy could take part, and approximately 44% had some.

Clones were sequenced by immunoSEQ multiplex PCR, and TCRdb holds only the in-frame ones, with some missing. The data hold tens of thousands of clones, with around four fifths observed a single time. The CDR3 spans 13 residues. V was pared by 1 base and J by 4 bases, with 8 bases between. The germline V gene has CDR1 MGHRA and CDR2 YSYEKL. In regard to this clone: What it binds is unknown.

Overall study results and limits: The 0.1-3.0 mg/kg partial responders had among the lowest clonal expansion. The antigen specificity of the peripheral T cells (those that were expanded) was not determined.

Specimen: CD4+ or CD8+ T cells sorted from blood, collected in a trial of the OX40 agonist ivuxolimab. This TCR was recovered from an adult with an advanced solid tumor such as melanoma, head and neck, liver or kidney cancer. V usage is TRBV4-1 and J usage is TRBJ2-7, with D possibly TRBD2 on 6 matching bases. The CDR3 DNA reads TGCGCCAGCAGCCAAGGGGGGGAGTACGAGCAGTACTTC. Amino acid sequence: CASSQGGEYEQYF.